This T cell receptor (beta chain) came from a study of monozygotic twins with inflammatory bowel disease. This CDR3 has 12 residues. With the 5' RACE reads reprocessed, TCRdb shows one record per CDR3 protein and no DNA. The ten most abundant clones cover less than 2.5% of a sample with fewer than 150,000 distinct CDR3 sequences. The receptor was isolated from a human donor with ulcerative colitis or Crohn's disease, or a healthy co-twin of an affected twin (not recorded which). This chain uses TRBV12-3 or TRBV12-4 with TRBJ1-2. The sequenced sample consisted of blood. CDR3 region: CASSLTVRLHTF.